These T cell receptor beta chains were read from a single sample in a study of T cells expressing NK-cell markers. One entry per CDR3 protein, without DNA, is what TCRdb gives after re-calling the 5' RACE reads. The specimen's table records 350,000 to 500,000 distinct CDR3 sequences. Sequencing used blood T cells: a sorted CD56 or NKG2C T cell subset, CD4+ or CD8+ T cells, or bulk PBMC T cells (not recorded which). These receptors were taken from a woman aged 18 to 75 in good health. CDR3s include the opening cysteine and the closing phenylalanine or tryptophan. Each record gives: J gene, V gene, CDR3 protein.

TRBJ2-3,TRBV11-2,CASSLKLAGVSDTQYF
TRBJ2-5,TRBV20-1,CSAAGTSGQETQYF
TRBJ2-7,TRBV4-1,CASSHDPGTGSYEQYF
TRBJ2-5,TRBV3-1,CASSQELPQETQYF
TRBJ2-2,TRBV20-1,CSARVPRGQGITGELFF
TRBJ2-1,TRBV7-3,CASSLTGTSDLWYNEQFF
TRBJ2-1,TRBV6-2/TRBV6-3,CASSNRRPPGDEQFF
TRBJ1-1,TRBV7-9,CASSLSGVTEAFF
TRBJ1-1,TRBV3-1,CASSQPTGTEAFF
TRBJ2-5,TRBV5-1,CASSWAQGAQETQYF
TRBJ1-3,TRBV27,CASRTKGSVSGNTIYF
TRBJ1-6,TRBV20-1,CSAQEVNSPLHF
TRBJ2-3,TRBV5-1,CASSPDANRGTDTQYF
TRBJ2-3,TRBV20-1,CSAHTGQTDTQYF
TRBJ1-2,TRBV7-2,CASSLGTALHGYTF
TRBJ2-3,TRBV5-1,CASSSSGGRADTQYF
TRBJ1-5,TRBV20-1,CSAGTGGGNQPQHF
TRBJ2-2,TRBV11-1,CASSLAYWDRDITGELFF
TRBJ1-5,TRBV2,CASSWQQGARNQPQHF
TRBJ2-7,TRBV12-3/TRBV12-4,CASSFSGEGGDF
TRBJ2-5,TRBV15,CATSRGLAGRGETQYF
TRBJ2-3,TRBV7-8,CASSFLTSGVTDTQYF
TRBJ1-1,TRBV20-1,CSARGQSVNTEAFF
TRBJ1-6,TRBV20-1,CSARVGTGQNSPLHF
TRBJ2-5,TRBV9,CASSHRGRQETQYF
TRBJ1-6,TRBV12-3/TRBV12-4,CASSLSRLLNNSPLHF
TRBJ2-5,TRBV2,CASSLRDGYQETQYF
TRBJ1-4,TRBV6-2/TRBV6-3,CASSYSQVEEKLFF
TRBJ2-7,TRBV6-2/TRBV6-3,CASSYSSSAGPSSYEQYF
TRBJ2-3,TRBV5-2,CASNPKVGDWDSDTQYF
TRBJ1-5,TRBV12-3/TRBV12-4,CASSPGRIRQHF
TRBJ2-5,TRBV10-2,CASSESGTGPETQYF
TRBJ2-2,TRBV29-1,CSGQQGIIGELFF
TRBJ2-1,TRBV6-5,CASSYGGPSYNEQFF
TRBJ2-6,TRBV4-3,CASSQGDRSGANVLTF
TRBJ2-2,TRBV4-3,CASSRGQGDTGELFF
TRBJ2-1,TRBV5-4,CASSPKGVSYNEQFF
TRBJ2-7,TRBV6-6,CASSWLAYEQYF
TRBJ2-7,TRBV25-1,CASRTSGTYEQYF